This T cell receptor (beta chain) was recorded in a study of OX40 agonist ivuxolimab in advanced cancers. Study background: An agonistic human IgG2 monoclonal antibody against OX40 (CD134) was given. General observations from the study: In the expanded peripheral T cells, antigen specificity was never determined.

The protocol was immunoSEQ multiplex PCR, while the TCRdb copy is restricted to in-frame clones and leaves out a portion. The sample carries approximately 61,000 clones, 87% recorded once. As for this clone: Its matching antigen is unknown.

Looked up from germline, CDR1 is MNHEY and CDR2 is SMNVEV (reference sequence). The CDR3 loop spans 15 amino acids. V shed 6 bases, J shed 5 bases, and the junction held 12 bases outside the gene matches. The chain joins TRBV27 to TRBJ2-7; 8 bases match TRBD2. The source of this sequence is an adult with an advanced solid tumor such as melanoma, head and neck, liver or kidney cancer. The sequencing used CD4+ or CD8+ T cells sorted from blood, collected in a trial of the OX40 agonist ivuxolimab. This CDR3 is CASSLPGGGSNEQYF. In DNA, the CDR3 is TGTGCCAGCAGCCTCCCCGGGGGGGGGAGCAACGAGCAGTACTTC.